Following are 19 T cell receptor beta chains from one sample sequenced in a study of blood T cells in healthy people across ages. Using a J-beta primer mix together with a sample-barcoded 5' primer, a second PCR was run for 7 to 11 cycles. Each CDR3 protein gets one entry after TCRdb re-called the 5' RACE reads with MiXCR. This table holds some 700,000 distinct CDR3 sequences, 35% to 45% found once. The source material was blood. These receptor sequences come from a woman in her fifties or sixties in good health.

The chain has TRBV20-1 and TRBJ2-3; tentatively, D is TRBD2 (6 bases). CDR1 and CDR2 from the germline V gene are DFQATT and SNEGSKA (reference sequence). V was clipped by 1 base and J by 3 bases, with 20 bases between them. CDR3 length: 17 amino acids. Here the CDR3 reads CSARGAGKTGGTDTQYF. The CDR3 nucleotides are TGCAGTGCTAGAGGGGCGGGGAAAACAGGTGGGACAGATACGCAGTATTTT.

The J gene is TRBJ2-5, the V gene TRBV20-1; the match to TRBD2 covers 8 bases. The V and J ends lost 5 bases and 1 base, in that order; junction bases with no gene match: 9. Looked up from germline, CDR1 is DFQATT and CDR2 is SNEGSKA (reference sequence). This CDR3 spans 15 amino acids. This chain's CDR3 is CSARTLLAAQETQYF. The CDR3, as DNA: TGCAGTGCTCGCACCCTACTAGCGGCCCAAGAGACCCAGTACTTC.

On this clonotype: Compared with germline, one end of the junction differs, possibly owing to a read error. The V gene is TRBV7-6, the J gene TRBJ2-3; 7 positions match TRBD1. This CDR3 region has 14 residues. Germline assignment: CDR1 SGHVS and CDR2 FNYEAQ. CDR3 residues: CTSSLGTGTDTQYF. Written as DNA, the CDR3 is TGTACCAGCAGCTTAGGGACAGGCACAGATACGCAGTATTTT.

This clonotype was counted a single time. The CDR3 coding sequence is TGTGCCAGCTCACCTCTAGGTTTGATGAGAGGCTACACCTTC. Protein sequence: CASSPLGLMRGYTF. This chain connects TRBV18 to TRBJ1-2; D not resolved. The CDR3 extends over 14 amino acids. Deletions cut 3 bases from V and 8 bases from J, with 16 bases between. Germline-derived CDR1 and CDR2 are KGHSH and LQKENI.

This sequence joins TRBV6-5 and TRBJ2-5; 7 bases match TRBD1. From germline, CDR1 is MNHEY and CDR2 SVGAGI. This CDR3 has 12 amino acids. V lost 10 bases and J lost 2; bases outside the gene matches: 4. Here the CDR3 DNA reads TGTGCCACCCTGGGACAGCAAGAGACCCAGTACTTC. Protein sequence: CATLGQQETQYF.

Concerning this clonotype itself: This clone may be a read error of a much larger clone one base away. Here the CDR3 reads CASSLGVTANNEQYF. In nucleotides, the CDR3 is TGTGCCAGCAGCCTAGGGGTTACGGCGAACAATGAGCAGTACTTC. The V gene is TRBV7-2, the J gene TRBJ2-5; D is perhaps TRBD1 (5 bases). The CDR3 extends over 15 amino acids. Trimming removed 5 bases from V and 11 bases from J, with 24 bases in between. Germline V gene sequence: CDR1 SGHTA, CDR2 FQGNSA.

The rearrangement joins TRBV4-3 to TRBJ2-4; TRBD1 matches 10 bases. The CDR3 runs 19 residues. Per the germline V gene, CDR1 is LGHNA and CDR2 is YSLEER. J was trimmed by 13 bases and V by 0 bases; bases with no gene match: 21. The CDR3 DNA is TGCGCCAGCAGCCAAGATCCCCCGCGGGACAGGGGTTTCCACAATGAGCAGTACTTC. Amino acids: CASSQDPPRDRGFHNEQYF.

This chain connects TRBV28 to TRBJ1-2, with a possible D match to TRBD1 (5 bases). CDR1 and CDR2 (germline): MDHEN, SYDVKM. This CDR3 comprises 13 residues. The CDR3 is CTAGGARGYGYTF. The DNA for the CDR3 is TGTACGGCGGGCGGGGCGAGGGGCTATGGCTACACCTTC.

The chain employs TRBV6-1 and TRBJ2-5, with TRBD2 identical over 8 bases. Germline-derived CDR1 and CDR2 are MNHNS and SASEGT. CDR3 length equals 17 residues. The trim removed 0 bases at V and 11 bases at J, leaving 17 bases unmatched. Here the CDR3 DNA reads TGTGCCAGCAGTGAAGCGAGCGGGGGAAGCTCCTACAATGAGCAGTACTTC. Translated: CASSEASGGSSYNEQYF.

The rearrangement uses TRBV7-8 and TRBJ2-3; TRBD2 aligns across 8 bases. This CDR3 is 17 amino acids long. Germline CDR1 reads SGHVS; CDR2 reads FQNEAQ. V shed 5 bases, J shed 0 bases, and the junction held 10 bases outside the gene matches. CDR3 in amino acids: CASSPRGSGTSTDTQYF. In DNA, the CDR3 is TGTGCCAGCAGCCCCCGGGGTAGCGGGACTAGCACAGATACGCAGTATTTT. The complete variable domain, with remaining parts taken from reference TRBV7-8 and TRBJ2-3, reads GAGVSQSPRYKVAKRGQDVALRCDPISGHVSLFWYQQALGQGPEFLTYFQNEAQLDKSGLPSDRFFAERPEGSVSTLKIQRTQQEDSAVYLCASSPRGSGTSTDTQYFGPGTRLTVL.

The chain couples TRBV3-1 to TRBJ2-3, with TRBD2 matching 10 bases. The CDR3 loop spans 17 amino acids. The germline gives CDR1 LGHDT, CDR2 YNNKEL (reference sequence). The V and J ends lost 1 base and 5 bases, in that order; junction bases with no gene match: 9. The DNA for the CDR3 is TGTGCCAGCAGCCAAGTCTACCTAGCGGGAGTTGGAGATACGCAGTATTTT. It yields the protein CASSQVYLAGVGDTQYF.

With respect to this clonotype: Just one base apart from a much larger clone, this may be a read error. The chain combines TRBV3-1 with TRBJ2-1; maybe TRBD1 (5 bases). V lost 1 base and J lost 6, with 16 bases in between. The CDR3 runs 16 residues. CDR1 LGHDT and CDR2 YNNKEL come from the germline V gene (reference sequence). In DNA, the CDR3 is TGTGCCAGCAGCCAAGGTGGGGCAGCTCGACGCAATGAGCAGTTCTTC. Translated, it gives CASSQGGAARRNEQFF.

This rearrangement joins TRBV7-2 to TRBJ2-5, with 10 bases lining up with TRBD2. Germline V gene sequence: CDR1 SGHTA, CDR2 FQGNSA. V was pared by 1 base and J by 1 base, with 3 bases of the junction left unmatched. There are 16 residues in the CDR3. The CDR3, as DNA: TGTGCCAGCAGCTTAGTAGGGACTAGCGCCCAAGAGACCCAGTACTTC. Translation gives CASSLVGTSAQETQYF.

The V call is TRBV27, the J call TRBJ2-1; possibly TRBD2 for D (5 bases). Per germline, CDR1 MNHEY and CDR2 SMNVEV (reference sequence). This CDR3 contains 13 residues. V gave up 5 bases and J gave up 8 bases, with 13 bases separating them. The CDR3 is CASSPTGYHEQFF. CDR3 nucleotides: TGTGCCAGCAGTCCCACGGGGTACCATGAGCAGTTCTTC.

This chain connects TRBV7-3 to TRBJ2-1; 9 bases are shared with TRBD2. Germline CDR1 and CDR2: SGHTA and FQGTGA. Germline trimming cut 3 bases from V and 9 bases from J; bases unmatched to any gene: 9. The CDR3 is 15 residues long. This CDR3 reads CASSFGAGGPGEQFF. As DNA, the CDR3 is TGTGCCAGCAGCTTTGGTGCGGGAGGGCCGGGTGAGCAGTTCTTC.

Only a few counts were recorded for this clonotype. J is TRBJ2-7 and V is TRBV18, with 8 bases fitting TRBD1. The DNA end is a closer match to TRBJ2-5, so the J assignment may be wrong. The length of the CDR3 is 13 residues. Germline V gives CDR1 KGHSH, CDR2 LQKENI. The CDR3 DNA follows: TGTGCCAGCTCGCGACAGGGGTCGGAGACCCAGTACTTC. Protein sequence: CASSRQGSETQYF.

In nucleotides, the CDR3 is TGTGCCAGCAGTCAGGCAGGGGCCGTATTGGGAGAGAAGCAGTACTTC. Translated: CASSQAGAVLGEKQYF. The chain uses TRBV6-2 or TRBV6-3 and TRBJ2-7, with D tentatively TRBD1 (6 bases). CDR1 and CDR2 from the germline V gene are MNHEY and SVGEGT. The CDR3 runs to 16 residues. Trimming took off 5 bases at V and 8 bases at J, with 25 bases between the two ends.

This clonotype was seen at least ten times. This chain joins TRBV12-3 or TRBV12-4 and TRBJ2-7; 9 bases map to TRBD2. V shed 5 bases and J 4 bases; nucleotides not matched to a gene: 6. The CDR3 is 14 amino acids. CDR3 DNA sequence: TGTGCCAGCAGTGGGCTAGCGGGGAGGTACGAGCAGTACTTC. It translates to CASSGLAGRYEQYF.

The V call is TRBV12-3 or TRBV12-4, the J call TRBJ1-2; D is ambiguous. Trimming cost V 1 base and J 7 bases, with 13 bases left between them. The CDR3 contains 14 residues. CDR3 DNA sequence: TGTGCCAGCAGTTTAGGGCCCCTTCGCGGTGGCTACACCTTC. Its translation: CASSLGPLRGGYTF.